The present T cell receptor (beta chain) was sequenced within a study of shared clonotypes between healthy human individuals (dated by TCRdb to about 2020). Study-wide context: The cohort included three men and a couple of women between 18 and 49 years of age. For each donor, CD4 naive and CD4 memory were each given three plates, CD8 naive was given two plates, and CD8 memory was given one plate. To estimate repertoire size and how much clonotypes are shared between individuals, the study performed deep sequencing of blood TCR repertoires from roughly five healthy adults. Libraries were prepared and TCR repertoires were sequenced by different laboratories using diverse techniques, in order to increase sequencing depth and limit assay-specific biases. Between about 0.85 and 8.9 billion PBMCs per donor were obtained by leukapheresis.

A word on this clone: The clone's antigen remains unknown. Base quality data are lacking; no much larger clone is found one base away.

What the authors observed across the whole study: Across a few donors, approximately 5% of naive CD4, 3% to 3.5% of naive CD8, 2% to 2.5% of memory CD4, and about 0.4% of memory CD8 clonotypes were shared. Higher generation probabilities were observed for clonotypes shared by all four sorted-subset donors than for non-shared clonotypes. Pairwise subsampling indicated that sequencing depth was expected to affect the degree of clonotype sharing among donors. Because the study included a small number of donors, the genetic and exposure-history diversity represented was limited. Only blood was sampled, and tissue TCR repertoires likely differ from those in blood. Naive subsets generally had larger estimated clonotype richness than memory subsets. Incomplete sequencing was indicated by rarefaction of sorted-subset datasets, despite the large sequencing depth.

Donors were healthy HIV-negative adults with no recently reported acute infections or vaccinations. All donors were Caucasian adults living in Nashville, Tennessee, USA. CD4+ T cells were enriched through magnetic negative selection, after which naive cells were positively selected on CD45RA and the remaining negative fraction served as the memory subset. After blood collection by leukapheresis, PBMCs were isolated using Ficoll-Histopaque density gradient centrifugation and then cryopreserved in the vapor phase of liquid nitrogen. Purity and quantity of every magnetically sorted T cell population were checked by analytical flow cytometry. Each sorted fraction had its genomic DNA isolated and then quantified by UV absorbance on a Nanodrop 2000c. TCR CDR3 regions were amplified from genomic DNA by multiplex PCR using the deep immunoSEQ assay. Extracted genomic DNA from each cell subset was distributed evenly across all wells of several immunoSEQ 96-well plates, and each plate was treated as a replicate. Each replicate PCR for sorted subsets received approximately 220 ng genomic DNA, equal to about 29,000 T cell genomes. Purified libraries were measured with a Qubit 3.0 fluorometer, size-checked on a Bioanalyzer 2100, and measured again with the KAPA Library Quantification kit. A separate single-read 150-cycle Illumina NextSeq 550 flow cell was used to sequence each immunoSEQ 96-well plate. The authors processed their data as follows. Because the immunoSEQ output held only junctional sequences and lacked quality scores, the filtering could not match the filtering applied to full-length reads. To assign V/J genes and CDR3, sequences were annotated against IMGT germline references using PyIR, a Python wrapper for IgBLAST v1.9. Reads were filtered out if the reads had weak V/J assignments (E-value above 1e-6), no CDR3, stop codons, out-of-frame junctions, or ambiguous translated residues. V3J clonotypes were defined by identical inferred V gene, J gene, and CDR3 amino acid sequence. The percentage overlap between two repertoires was calculated by dividing the number of shared unique clonotypes by the size of the smaller repertoire. Three approaches were used to assess repertoire richness: RTK rarefaction, the Chao1 estimator, and Recon v2.1 estimates of unobserved clonotypes. For all TCRbeta clonotypes obtained by the gDNA method from several donors, generation probabilities were computed with OLGA. The table was pulled from immuneACCESS by TCRdb, which kept in-frame rearrangements only. Such tables lose some clones; where checked, under half of the loss comes from unresolved V genes, and the rest has no known cause. V, J and clone size are those of that table, while D and trimming were read from the DNA. Here the sample has about 1,500,000 clones; 95% to 97% occur a single time. Roughly 1.2% of the sample is held by the ten biggest clonotypes.

This receptor was obtained from a man younger than 40 in good health. Material: naive CD4+ T cells sorted from blood. Interpreted using the paper, the cell subset or site label stands for: CD45RA+ positively selected.

The CDR3 sequence is CASSDSYEQYF. The DNA sequence reads TGTGCCAGCAGCGACAGCTACGAGCAGTACTTC. The sequence links TRBV11-2 to TRBJ2-7; TRBD1 could be the D gene, as 5 bases match. Trimming takes 5 bases from V and 3 bases from J, and the germline ends sit 5 bases apart. The germline V gene supplies CDR1 SGHAT and CDR2 FQNNGV. From its cysteine to its phenylalanine, the CDR3 spans 11 amino acids. The DNA shown is the 33-base CDR3, in frame from base 1.